This T cell receptor (beta chain) originates from a study of shared clonotypes between healthy human individuals. Clones were sequenced by immunoSEQ multiplex PCR, and TCRdb holds only the in-frame ones, with some missing. The repertoire holds under 700,000 clones, about 95% seen once, with 0.095% to 0.14% in the top ten. CD45RO-negative CD8 cells positively selected for CCR7 made up the naive population, which excluded terminally differentiated effector memory CD45RA+ cells. Trimming left V 8 bases short and J 2 bases short, with 7 bases between. Germline loops: CDR1 MDHEN, CDR2 SYDVKM. The CDR3 loop spans 11 amino acids.

This chain connects TRBV28 to TRBJ2-7, with D maybe TRBD1 (5 bases). This receptor was identified in a woman in her twenties or thirties in good health. The sequenced sample was naive CD8+ T cells sorted from blood. DNA of the CDR3: TGTGCCAGCGGGGCGGCCTACGAGCAGTACTTC. It is translated as CASGAAYEQYF.